The 31 T cell receptor beta chains below come from one sample, sequenced in a study of blood T cell repertoires in COVID-19. Here immunoSEQ multiplex PCR was the method, and the copy in TCRdb shows in-frame clones only, minus some. This table holds 40,000 to 60,000 clones, around 83% found once. Sequences were obtained from peripheral blood. The receptors were gathered from a human donor in a cohort sampled during active COVID-19.

This chain connects TRBV7-2 to TRBJ1-1; D not certain. Trimming pared 2 bases from V and 3 bases from J, leaving 7 bases between. Germline assignment: CDR1 SGHTA and CDR2 FQGNSA. The CDR3 loop spans 13 amino acids. This CDR3 is CASSLNTYTEAFF. CDR3 DNA: TGTGCCAGCAGCTTAAACACGTACACTGAAGCTTTCTTT.

The J gene is TRBJ1-5, the V gene TRBV27; weak D call: TRBD1 (6 bases). CDR1 is MNHEY, CDR2 SMNVEV, per germline (reference sequence). The CDR3 runs 16 residues. V lost 0 bases, J lost 4 bases, and 13 bases lay in between. The CDR3 region has the DNA TGTGCCAGCAGTTTATCGCGGGGGGGCGGTAATCAGCCCCAGCATTTT. Protein sequence: CASSLSRGGGNQPQHF.

This CDR3 is CAAGRGETEAFF. CDR3 bases: TGTGCCGCGGGGCGTGGGGAGACTGAAGCTTTCTTT. The chain carries TRBV6-5 and TRBJ1-1; D is possibly TRBD1 (5 bases). The CDR3 has 12 amino acids. Germline V lookup: CDR1 MNHEY, CDR2 SVGAGI. Trimming took off 11 bases at V and 5 bases at J, with 15 bases between the two ends.

The chain combines TRBV6-5 with TRBJ2-7; TRBD2 matches at 13 bases. The length of the CDR3 is 15 residues. V was clipped by 6 bases and J by 2 bases; unmatched bases: 4. Germline V CDR1 and CDR2: MNHEY, SVGAGI. Here the CDR3 reads CASSPGTSGTYEQYF. CDR3 coding DNA: TGTGCCAGCAGCCCCGGGACTAGCGGGACCTACGAGCAGTACTTC.

The chain combines TRBV28 with TRBJ2-3; tentative D call: TRBD1 (5 bases). The CDR3 totals 15 residues. The germline V gene encodes CDR1 MDHEN and CDR2 SYDVKM. Between the trimmed V and J ends, which lost 6 bases and 1 base, there was a span of 14 bases. CDR3 in amino acids: CASRGRGRGTDTQYF. The CDR3 DNA is TGTGCCAGCAGGGGTAGGGGTCGTGGCACAGATACGCAGTATTTT.

The chain employs TRBV19 and TRBJ2-7; TRBD2 matches at 10 bases. Germline trimming cut 5 bases from V and 4 bases from J; bases unmatched to any gene: 5. This CDR3 spans 14 amino acids. Germline CDR1 LNHDA, CDR2 SQIVND (reference sequence). CDR3 protein: CASSSASGSYEQYF. The DNA for the CDR3 is TGTGCCAGTAGTTCGGCTAGCGGGAGTTACGAGCAGTACTTC.

The chain joins TRBV7-8 to TRBJ2-3; 11 bases align to TRBD2. J lost 6 bases, V lost 7 bases, and 9 bases had no gene match. The CDR3 consists of 15 residues. Germline CDR1 SGHVS, CDR2 FQNEAQ. The CDR3 DNA reads as TGTGCCAGCACGATCTCTAGCGGGGGGATGGATACGCAGTATTTT. Residues: CASTISSGGMDTQYF.

This chain's CDR3 is CASSIDGHFTGGPSYEQYF. The CDR3 DNA reads TGTGCCAGTAGTATAGATGGCCACTTTACGGGAGGGCCCTCCTACGAGCAGTACTTC. This chain links TRBV19 with TRBJ2-7, with 8 bases lining up with TRBD2. CDR1 is LNHDA and CDR2 is SQIVND in the germline V gene (reference sequence). Unmatched junction bases numbered 13, after V lost 0 bases and J lost 0 bases. The CDR3 consists of 19 residues. The full variable domain, with the rest looked up from reference TRBV19 and TRBJ2-7, is DGGITQSPKYLFRKEGQNVTLSCEQNLNHDAMYWYRQDPGQGLRLIYYSQIVNDFQKGDIAEGYSVSREKKESFPLTVTSAQKNPTAFYLCASSIDGHFTGGPSYEQYFGPGTRLTVT.

The gene calls are TRBV7-6 and TRBJ2-1; tentative D call: TRBD2 (6 bases). The CDR3 has 15 amino acids. CDR1 and CDR2 (germline): SGHVS, FNYEAQ. Trimming pared 5 bases from V and 8 bases from J, leaving 19 bases between. The CDR3 spells CASSASGTLVHEQFF. In DNA, the CDR3 is TGTGCCAGCAGCGCCTCGGGGACTCTCGTCCATGAGCAGTTCTTC.

The chain uses TRBV15 and TRBJ2-1, with 9 bases matching TRBD2. The CDR3 extends over 13 amino acids. V dropped 0 bases and J dropped 15; count of bases not matched to a gene: 6. Germline V gene sequence: CDR1 LNHNV, CDR2 YYDKDF (reference sequence). This CDR3 is CATSRDPSGKPFF. CDR3 bases: TGTGCCACCAGCAGAGACCCTAGCGGGAAACCGTTCTTC.

This rearrangement joins TRBV6-6 to TRBJ1-1, with D tentatively TRBD1 (5 bases). CDR3 length: 13 residues. The germline CDR1 and CDR2 sequences are MNHNY and SVGAGI (reference sequence). Trimming took off 5 bases at V and 2 bases at J, with 9 bases between the two ends. DNA of the CDR3: TGTGCCAGCAGTGGGGACTTCAACACTGAAGCTTTCTTT. Amino acid sequence: CASSGDFNTEAFF.

The chain links TRBV3-1 (or the pseudogene TRBV3-2) to TRBJ2-1, with a tentative D call TRBD2 (5 bases). The CDR3 is made up of 16 amino acids. Germline V gene data show CDR1 as LGHDT and CDR2 as YNNKEL (reference sequence). The germline V and J ends were trimmed by 4 bases and 6 bases, with 19 bases remaining between them. CDR3 DNA: TGTGCCAGCAGCCTCCGGGCCGCCTTACGGGGCAATGAGCAGTTCTTC. Amino acid sequence: CASSLRAALRGNEQFF.

The chain employs TRBV7-2 and TRBJ2-5; 7 bases are shared with TRBD1. V gave up 4 bases and J gave up 5 bases; unmatched junction bases: 10. Per germline, CDR1 SGHTA and CDR2 FQGNSA. The CDR3 extends over 15 amino acids. The CDR3: CASSSPRGRSETQYF. As DNA, the CDR3 is TGTGCCAGCAGCTCCCCTAGGGGGCGCTCGGAGACCCAGTACTTC.

This clone was seen a few times. The CDR3 region has the DNA TGTGCCAGCACAGGTGCATCCTACAATGAGCAGTTCTTC. Amino acids: CASTGASYNEQFF. This chain links TRBV2 with TRBJ2-1; D unresolved. Between the trimmed V and J ends, which lost 7 bases and 1 base, there was a span of 8 bases. The CDR3 is 13 residues long. The germline V gene has CDR1 SNHLY and CDR2 FYNNEI.

This clone appeared a few times. The chain employs TRBV7-2 and TRBJ2-1; D unresolved. The CDR3 consists of 15 residues. Per the germline V gene, CDR1 is SGHTA and CDR2 is FQGNSA. V was shortened by 5 bases and J by 2 bases, with 13 bases between the two germline ends. The CDR3 loop reads CASSPSSAAYNEQFF. The DNA for the CDR3 is TGTGCCAGCAGCCCGAGCAGCGCTGCCTACAATGAGCAGTTCTTC.

V and J are TRBV4-3 and TRBJ2-7, with D perhaps matching TRBD2 (5 bases). CDR1 is LGHNA and CDR2 is YSLEER in the germline V gene. This CDR3 has 15 amino acids. Trimming left V 0 bases short and J 1 base short, with 10 bases between. Here the CDR3 DNA reads TGCGCCAGCAGCCAAGAGCGGGTGGGGTCCTACGAGCAGTACTTC. Encoded protein: CASSQERVGSYEQYF.

This clone showed up just a few times. The chain links TRBV4-1 to TRBJ1-2; 8 nucleotides agree with TRBD1. The germline V gene encodes CDR1 MGHRA and CDR2 YSYEKL. V shed 4 bases and J 5 bases; nucleotides not matched to a gene: 12. There are 16 residues in the CDR3. The CDR3 loop is CASSPQGARGGYGYTF. The CDR3 region has the DNA TGCGCCAGCAGCCCTCAGGGGGCCAGGGGGGGTTATGGCTACACCTTC.

The V and J genes are TRBV11-3 and TRBJ2-1, with D hard to call. The CDR3 is 14 amino acids. CDR1 is SGHNT, CDR2 YENEEA, per germline. V dropped 1 base and J dropped 0 bases, with 4 bases sitting between them. In DNA form, the CDR3 reads TGTGCCAGCAGCTTAGCGGGCTCCTACAATGAGCAGTTCTTC. This codes for CASSLAGSYNEQFF.

The chain couples TRBV6-4 to TRBJ2-3; 8 bases line up with TRBD2. The CDR3 spans 15 residues. Looked up from germline, CDR1 is MRHNA and CDR2 is SNTAGT. After removal of 6 bases from V and 4 bases from J, the junction contained 9 bases not matched to a gene. The CDR3 sequence: CASSLLAGRADTQYF. DNA of the CDR3: TGTGCCAGCAGCCTTTTAGCGGGAAGGGCAGATACGCAGTATTTT.

The V call is TRBV7-9, the J call TRBJ2-7; D is possibly TRBD2 (5 bases). Germline V gene data show CDR1 as SEHNR and CDR2 as FQNEAQ (reference sequence). V lost 2 bases and J lost 5, with 19 bases in between. There are 16 residues in the CDR3. The CDR3 coding sequence is TGTGCCAGCAGCTTAAACCTTCTTGCCTCGGGGAACGAGCAGTACTTC. This sequence encodes CASSLNLLASGNEQYF.

This sequence joins TRBV19 and TRBJ2-7; 15 positions agree with TRBD2. The germline CDR1 and CDR2 sequences are LNHDA and SQIVND (reference sequence). V shed 5 bases and J 4 bases; nucleotides not matched to a gene: 3. The CDR3 is 15 residues long. DNA for the CDR3: TGTGCCAGTAGTCCTGGACTAGCGGGAGGGTACGAGCAGTACTTC. It translates to CASSPGLAGGYEQYF.

The CDR3 nucleotides read TGTGCCAGCAGCCAAGGTCGGTCTAGCACAGATACGCAGTATTTT. Protein: CASSQGRSSTDTQYF. The rearrangement joins TRBV3-1 (or the pseudogene TRBV3-2) to TRBJ2-3; D gene uncertain. The CDR3 extends over 15 amino acids. Deletions cut 1 base from V and 0 bases from J, with 8 bases between. Looked up from germline, CDR1 is LGHDT and CDR2 is YNNKEL (reference sequence).

The chain joins TRBV13 to TRBJ2-6; 7 bases agree with TRBD1. With 3 bases clipped from V and 4 bases from J, the junction kept 6 bases outside the gene matches. This CDR3 comprises 16 residues. Germline values: CDR1 PRHDT, CDR2 FYEKMQ (reference sequence). CDR3 sequence (DNA): TGTGCCAGCAGCTTGCGACAGGGCGGAGGGGCCAACGTCCTGACTTTC. This sequence encodes CASSLRQGGGANVLTF.

The J gene is TRBJ1-1, the V gene TRBV9; 7 bases match TRBD1. CDR3 length: 14 residues. After removal of 4 bases from V and 1 base from J, the junction contained 4 bases not matched to a gene. Germline assignment: CDR1 SGDLS and CDR2 YYNGEE. CDR3 loop: CASSIRQGNTEAFF. The DNA for the CDR3 is TGTGCCAGCAGCATTCGACAGGGGAACACTGAAGCTTTCTTT.

The V call is TRBV6-2 or TRBV6-3, the J call TRBJ2-7; 9 bases are shared with TRBD2. The V gene's germline CDR1 is MNHEY and CDR2 SVGEGT. The CDR3 extends over 16 amino acids. The V gene end was trimmed by 7 bases and the J gene end by 2 bases; junction bases not matched to a gene: 12. The CDR3 DNA follows: TGTGCCAGCACCCCCACGGGTAGCGGGAGACCCTACGAGCAGTACTTC. Its translation is CASTPTGSGRPYEQYF.

The chain uses TRBV9 and TRBJ1-2; D remains unclear. V shed 4 bases and J shed 4 bases, with 14 bases lying between them. The CDR3 has 14 amino acids. The germline V gene encodes CDR1 SGDLS and CDR2 YYNGEE. CDR3 residues: CASSPQPLIYGYTF. For the CDR3, the DNA is TGTGCCAGCAGCCCCCAACCCCTAATCTATGGCTACACCTTC.

V is TRBV18 and J is TRBJ1-5; D might be TRBD1 (5 bases). Germline V gives CDR1 KGHSH, CDR2 LQKENI. There are 13 residues in the CDR3. Between the trimmed V and J ends, which lost 1 base and 7 bases, there was a span of 8 bases. The CDR3 here is CASSPRRDQPQHF. DNA of the CDR3: TGTGCCAGCTCACCACGGAGGGACCAGCCCCAGCATTTT.

V and J are TRBV11-2 and TRBJ2-7, with 8 bases that match TRBD1. CDR1 SGHAT and CDR2 FQNNGV come from the germline V gene. The CDR3 covers 14 residues. V lost 3 bases and J lost 4; bases outside the gene matches: 5. The CDR3 protein is CASSLNRGSYEQYF. CDR3 coding DNA: TGTGCCAGCAGCTTGAACAGGGGGTCGTACGAGCAGTACTTC.

The chain couples TRBV30 to TRBJ1-2; TRBD1 aligns across 10 bases. The germline CDR1 and CDR2 sequences are GTSNPN and SVGIG (reference sequence). The CDR3 is 11 residues long. The V and J ends lost 8 bases and 8 bases, in that order; junction bases with no gene match: 5. CDR3 sequence (DNA): TGTGCCGGGACAGGGGCTGGGGGCTACACCTTC. This sequence encodes CAGTGAGGYTF. Full variable domain (remainder filled in from reference TRBV30 and TRBJ1-2): SQTIHQWPATLVQPVGSPLSLECTVEGTSNPNLYWYRQAAGRGLQLLFYSVGIGQISSEVPQNLSASRPQDRQFILSSKKLLLSDSGFYLCAGTGAGGYTFGSGTRLTVV.

CDR3 DNA sequence: TGTGCCAGTAGTCCCGGGACAGGAACCTACGAGCAGTACTTC. Translated: CASSPGTGTYEQYF. The chain couples TRBV19 to TRBJ2-7, with 8 bases identical to TRBD1. The CDR3 consists of 14 residues. Germline lookup yields CDR1 LNHDA and CDR2 SQIVND (reference sequence). Trimming at V came to 5 bases and at J to 2 bases, leaving 5 bases not matched to a gene.

CDR3 sequence (DNA): TGTGCCACCAGCAGAGGAGGGGCTAGCGGGGTGTACGTACAGTACTTC. It codes for CATSRGGASGVYVQYF. The chain is built from TRBV15 and TRBJ2-7; 9 positions agree with TRBD2. CDR3 size: 16 residues. Germline assignment: CDR1 LNHNV and CDR2 YYDKDF (reference sequence). The V gene end was trimmed by 1 base and the J gene end by 10 bases; junction bases not matched to a gene: 14.